This T cell receptor (beta chain) was sequenced during a study of cytomegalovirus exposure and HLA in healthy donors. The trim removed 6 bases at V and 9 bases at J, leaving 2 bases unmatched. CDR3 length equals 12 residues. Germline V CDR1 and CDR2: SNHLY, FYNNEI. On this clone: What it recognizes is unknown.

TCRdb keeps only in-frame clones here, not all; method: immunoSEQ multiplex PCR. The data show approximately 39,000 clones, 80% to 95% seen once. Study-level findings and limits: Rarity marked most TCR sequences, yet some public TCRs occurred in many donors. The study flagged some 170 TCR beta chains as cytomegalovirus-associated.

This clonotype originated in a man younger than 35 in good health and CMV-seronegative. The chain links TRBV2 to TRBJ2-1; 10 bases are a match to TRBD2. The sample comprised PBMCs. The CDR3, as DNA: TGTGCCAGCAGCGGGACTAGCGTTGAGCAGTTCTTC. It codes for CASSGTSVEQFF.